This T cell receptor (beta chain) comes out of a study of tissue T cells after allogeneic stem cell transplantation (dated by TCRdb to between 2021 and 2024). Broadly, across the study: The study profiled TCR beta repertoires across many tissues from research autopsies of patients with and without GVHD, plus mouse models of GVHD. The human arm was a prospective observational study without blinding or randomization. The full study reports these points: The patient cohort was small and clinically heterogeneous, and sampling depth was acknowledged as a limitation. The study did not establish which tissue TCRs were alloreactive or antigen-specific, and some clones may have been host cells that persisted. Within patients, how anatomically similar tissues were was a major factor shaping TCR repertoire composition, regardless of disease or transplant status. Blood and spleen T cells captured only a limited portion of the TCR repertoire detected in tissues, in both patients and mice. Few T cell clones were found to be shared across patients, but shared repertoire signatures across patients were revealed in a tissue-specific fashion by motif-based clustering.

Libraries were constructed by the immunoSEQ multiplex PCR assay. Adaptive Biotechnologies performed the TCRbeta CDR3 sequencing at survey depth and reported CDR3 sequences, V/J genes, productive frequency and template counts. TCR beta CDR3 regions were amplified from genomic DNA instead of RNA. The study's processing was this. Jensen-Shannon divergence served to quantify pairwise repertoire overlap between tissues, with 0 meaning identical and 1 meaning complete divergence. Tissues were grouped by single-linkage agglomerative hierarchical clustering of pairwise JSD values, and the clustering results were shown as dendrograms. GLIPH2 was run on all patient samples with simulation_depth 1000, kmer_min_depth 3, cdr3_length_cutoff 8, keeping groups with more than two unique CDR3s. A standardized tissue-overlap score extrapolated Jaccard GLIPH-group overlap across patients to a standard repertoire size of 1000 clones. Linear mixed-effect models, with tissue as a fixed effect and individual as a random effect, were used to test how diversity related to clinical or experimental variables. As stored in TCRdb, this immuneACCESS dataset retains in-frame rearrangements with V and J assigned. A fraction of the clones does not appear; measured against another copy, unresolved V genes explain less than half of the discrepancy, and the remainder lacks a known reason. From that table come the V and J calls and clone size; the DNA was used to work out D and trimming. This sample lists a few thousand clones; 40% to 50% were detected once. The top ten clonotypes cover around 25% of the sample.

Comments on this clone: Its antigen remains undetermined. As a mouse receptor, it takes its gene names and germline sequences from the mouse. The DNA ends 1 residue before the CDR3 does, and the rest of the CDR3 is filled in from the germline J gene.

The time point label, as the study defines it: mouse harvest day 14 after allogeneic transplant. Each mouse graft, delivered by tail vein injection, combined 10^6 splenic CD5+ T cells with 10^7 T-cell-depleted bone marrow cells. GVHD in mice was modeled with a major MHC-mismatch B6 (H2b) into BALB/c (H2d) model, and tissues were profiled at day 7 or 14. On day 7 or 14 post-transplant, mouse tissues and retro-orbital blood were harvested with separate sterile tools for each animal, and livers were flushed before harvest. Before genomic DNA isolation with the DNeasy Blood & Tissue Kit, mouse tissues were minced using razor blades in buffered saline. The CDR3, from cysteine to phenylalanine, totals 14 residues. Only the CDR3 bases that were read are kept: 39 of them, in frame from base 1. Taken from the germline V gene, the CDR1 and CDR2 loops are KGHTA and FQNQQP.

This clonotype was sampled from a female BALB/c mouse given C57BL/6 T cells with graft-versus-host disease after an allogeneic hematopoietic cell transplant. Here the chain combines TRBV23 and TRBJ2-5; the table gives TRBD2 as D, unverified against the DNA. The sequenced sample consisted of gut tissue. The CDR3 bases that were read are TGCTCCAGCAGGCAGACTGGGGGGCAAGACACCCAGTAC. Protein translation: CSSRQTGGQDTQY. The full-length CDR3 reads as CSSRQTGGQDTQYF. Joined to the reference TRBV23 and TRBJ2-5 proteins, this CDR3 gives the full variable domain: DAAVTQKPRYLIKMKGQEAEMKCIPEKGHTAVFWYQQKQSKELKFLIYFQNQQPLDQIDMVKERFSAVCPSSSLCSLGIRTCEAEDSALYLCSSRQTGGQDTQYFGPGTRLLVL.